The 20 T cell receptor beta chains below all came from one sample that was sequenced in a study of resident and recirculating memory T cells in vitiligo. TCRdb's table, derived via immunoSEQ multiplex PCR, lists solely in-frame clones and lacks some. The table records tens of thousands of clones, 92% of them present only once. Sequencing was carried out using blood. The receptor source for this set is a male donor with vitiligo.

The rearrangement links TRBV29-1 to TRBJ2-7, with 8 positions matching TRBD1. This CDR3 is built from 14 residues. The J segment lost 4 bases and the V segment lost 1 base, leaving 6 bases of the junction unmatched. Per the germline V gene, CDR1 is SQVTM and CDR2 is ANQGSEA. For the CDR3, the DNA is TGCAGCGTTGAAGCGACAGGGGAGACTTACGAGCAGTACTTC. Translation gives CSVEATGETYEQYF.

This clone was counted between two and nine times. This rearrangement joins TRBV18 to TRBJ1-1; possible D gene TRBD1, 6 bases. The V gene lost 3 bases and the J gene lost 5 bases, with 16 bases spanning the gap. Germline lookup yields CDR1 KGHSH and CDR2 LQKENI. This CDR3 is 15 amino acids long. CDR3: CASSPEAGARTEAFF. The CDR3 DNA follows: TGTGCCAGCTCACCCGAAGCGGGGGCGCGGACTGAAGCTTTCTTT.

The chain has TRBV27 and TRBJ2-4; the D gene is possibly TRBD2 (5 bases). The CDR3 runs 15 residues. Per germline, CDR1 MNHEY and CDR2 SMNVEV (reference sequence). V was cut by 3 bases and J by 12 bases, with 21 bases left in between. In DNA, the CDR3 is TGTGCCAGCAGTTTCAGTTCGTCCCGCGACCGGGGTCAGTACTTC. Translated, it gives CASSFSSSRDRGQYF.

The chain links TRBV6-5 to TRBJ2-2; tentative D call: TRBD1 (6 bases). V lost 8 bases, J lost 1 base, and 14 bases lay in between. Germline V gene sequence: CDR1 MNHEY, CDR2 SVGAGI. The length of the CDR3 is 15 residues. CDR3 residues: CASGSGQMNTGELFF. CDR3 DNA: TGTGCCAGCGGGTCGGGACAAATGAACACCGGGGAGCTGTTTTTT.

This chain links TRBV11-1 with TRBJ2-1; 9 bases fit TRBD2. The CDR3 sequence is 17 residues long. CDR1 and CDR2 from the germline V gene are SGHAT and FQDESV (reference sequence). The ends lost 3 bases at V and 6 bases at J; junction bases unmatched: 12. CDR3 sequence: CASSFGPAGGHGNEQFF. DNA for the CDR3: TGTGCCAGCAGCTTCGGGCCAGCGGGAGGTCATGGCAATGAGCAGTTCTTC.

The V call is TRBV6-5, the J call TRBJ1-2; D possibly corresponds to TRBD1 (5 bases). Trimming cost V 8 bases and J 8 bases, with 15 bases left between them. Germline lookup yields CDR1 MNHEY and CDR2 SVGAGI. This CDR3 is built from 12 residues. The CDR3 DNA sequence: TGTGCCAGCGGGGGGGGGTCTGGAGGCTACACCTTC. Translated, it gives CASGGGSGGYTF.

The rearrangement links TRBV13 to TRBJ2-1, with 8 nucleotides matching TRBD2. The length of the CDR3 is 16 residues. V lost 0 bases and J lost 3; bases outside the gene matches: 4. Germline lookup yields CDR1 PRHDT and CDR2 FYEKMQ (reference sequence). CDR3 region: CASSLGGGRFYNEQFF. DNA of the CDR3: TGTGCCAGCAGCTTAGGAGGCGGGAGGTTCTACAATGAGCAGTTCTTC.

V is TRBV9 and J is TRBJ2-1; the D is unclear. Deletions cut 8 bases from V and 0 bases from J, with 15 bases between. Per the germline V gene, CDR1 is SGDLS and CDR2 is YYNGEE. The CDR3 loop spans 15 amino acids. As DNA, the CDR3 is TGTGCCAGTTGTGGGCACCCTGACTCCTACAATGAGCAGTTCTTC. Amino acid sequence: CASCGHPDSYNEQFF.

The rearrangement joins TRBV10-1 to TRBJ2-7; D is ambiguous. Germline V CDR1 and CDR2: WNHNN, SYGVQD (reference sequence). V lost 8 bases to trimming and J lost 2 bases, with 16 bases between them. The CDR3 is 14 residues long. The CDR3 sequence: CASPAARNTYEQYF. As DNA, the CDR3 is TGCGCCAGCCCCGCCGCGCGGAACACCTACGAGCAGTACTTC.

This chain uses TRBV28 with TRBJ2-1; D is perhaps TRBD2 (6 bases). V lost 2 bases to trimming and J lost 8 bases, with 7 bases between them. CDR1 is MDHEN, CDR2 SYDVKM, per germline. This CDR3 has 12 residues. The CDR3 sequence is CASSLPSDEQFF. DNA of the CDR3: TGTGCCAGCAGTTTACCTAGCGATGAGCAGTTCTTC.

The V and J genes are TRBV28 and TRBJ1-2; D gene uncertain. CDR1 and CDR2 from the germline V gene are MDHEN and SYDVKM. The CDR3 runs 12 residues. V gave up 1 base and J gave up 6 bases, with 6 bases separating them. CDR3 nucleotides: TGTGCCAGCAGTTTATTGGAGGATGGCTACACCTTC. It codes for CASSLLEDGYTF.

This clone was detected once. The rearrangement uses TRBV6-1 and TRBJ1-1; TRBD1 might be the D (5 bases). The germline V and J ends were trimmed by 0 bases and 5 bases, with 10 bases remaining between them. The CDR3 totals 14 residues. CDR1 MNHNS and CDR2 SASEGT come from the germline V gene. CDR3 coding DNA: TGTGCCAGCAGTGAAGCGGGGCAGTCTACTGAAGCTTTCTTT. Translation gives CASSEAGQSTEAFF.

Regarding this clone: A much larger clone lies a single base off, so this may be a read error. This chain connects TRBV15 to TRBJ2-6; D remains unclear. This CDR3 has 15 residues. CDR1 and CDR2 (germline): LNHNV, YYDKDF (reference sequence). CDR3 protein: CVTSRDSSGANVLTF. The CDR3 nucleotides are TGTGTCACCAGCAGAGATAGCTCTGGGGCCAACGTCCTGACTTTC.

The chain carries TRBV28 and TRBJ1-5; 9 bases are a match to TRBD1. Germline V gene lookup returns CDR1 MDHEN and CDR2 SYDVKM. This CDR3 has 15 residues. With 5 bases clipped from V and 3 bases from J, the junction kept 5 bases outside the gene matches. CDR3 residues: CASSGTGRANQPQHF. The CDR3 region has the DNA TGTGCCAGCAGTGGGACAGGGAGGGCCAATCAGCCCCAGCATTTT.

This chain connects TRBV9 to TRBJ2-1, with D unresolved. The CDR3 contains 14 residues. Germline CDR1 SGDLS, CDR2 YYNGEE. V shed 0 bases and J shed 8 bases, with 12 bases lying between them. Here the CDR3 DNA reads TGTGCCAGCAGCGTAGATGGCAGTCTCTATGAGCAGTTCTTC. Its translation is CASSVDGSLYEQFF.

This chain uses TRBV28 with TRBJ2-7; D not resolved. Germline V gives CDR1 MDHEN, CDR2 SYDVKM. Trimming removed 3 bases from V and 7 bases from J, with 10 bases in between. This CDR3 region has 12 residues. CDR3 region: CASSFYPREQYF. The CDR3 DNA reads TGTGCCAGCAGTTTCTACCCTAGGGAGCAGTACTTC.

V and J are TRBV7-3 and TRBJ2-3; D possibly corresponds to TRBD2 (6 bases). The V end lost 5 bases, the J end lost 6 bases, and 15 bases lay between the germline ends. The CDR3 is 14 amino acids. Germline CDR1 SGHTA, CDR2 FQGTGA. The CDR3 region has the DNA TGTGCCAGCAGCCCCTTGTCGGGGGATGATACGCAGTATTTT. Translation: CASSPLSGDDTQYF.

In this sample, this clone turned up once. The chain is built from TRBV28 and TRBJ2-1; 7 bases are a match to TRBD2. V dropped 5 bases and J dropped 8; count of bases not matched to a gene: 12. The CDR3 totals 15 residues. Germline-derived CDR1 and CDR2 are MDHEN and SYDVKM. CDR3 bases: TGTGCCAGCAGTGCTAGCGGACGTCTTAACTATGAGCAGTTCTTC. Translating it yields CASSASGRLNYEQFF.

This clone was recorded once. The chain has TRBV27 and TRBJ2-2; 7 bases fit TRBD2. The CDR3 contains 17 residues. Trimming cost V 0 bases and J 5 bases; bases outside gene matches: 9. Germline CDR1 reads MNHEY; CDR2 reads SMNVEV (reference sequence). This CDR3 is CASSLSGGRVPTGELFF. In nucleotides, the CDR3 is TGTGCCAGCAGTTTATCCGGGGGGAGAGTTCCGACCGGGGAGCTGTTTTTT.

This clone was found once. The CDR3 bases are TGTGCCAGCTCACCTACAGGGGATGGAGATACGCAGTATTTT. Protein product: CASSPTGDGDTQYF. The V and J genes are TRBV18 and TRBJ2-3, with 7 bases matching TRBD1. The J segment lost 5 bases and the V segment lost 3 bases, leaving 5 bases of the junction unmatched. The CDR3 covers 14 residues. Germline V gives CDR1 KGHSH, CDR2 LQKENI.